The T cell receptor beta chain described here comes from a study of T cell responses to AZD1222 COVID-19 vaccine. Looking at the study overall: Second-dose timings of about 4 or about 12 weeks were pooled. Study-wide results and limits: Donor demographics were predominantly white British with a female majority; clonal diversity may be underestimated.

Remarks on this clone: Its antigen is not known.

J gave up 6 bases and V 2 bases, and 5 bases lay outside the gene matches. The CDR3 runs 16 residues. In germline, CDR1 is MNHEY, CDR2 SMNVEV (reference sequence). Profiling relied on immunoSEQ multiplex PCR, and the TCRdb table lists in-frame clones only, not all of them. The sample contains about 140,000 clones, around 90% of which appear only once. The chain uses TRBV27 and TRBJ2-1; 12 positions match TRBD2. The specimen comprised peripheral blood, sampled on day 0 of AZD1222 vaccination. The sequence derives from an adult in good health. The CDR3 loop reads CASSLASGRGGNEQFF. The CDR3 nucleotides are TGTGCCAGCAGTTTAGCTAGCGGGAGGGGGGGCAATGAGCAGTTCTTC.